This TCR beta chain was found in a study of blood T cells in healthy people across ages. This clonotype was observed a few times. A second PCR of 7 to 11 cycles used a sample-barcoded 5' primer and a J-beta primer mix. Researchers report that a template-switch adaptor with 12 random nucleotides tagged each cDNA molecule. TCRdb reprocessed the 5' RACE reads via MiXCR and lists one record per CDR3 protein. The sample records around 1,700,000 distinct CDR3 sequences, 28% being singletons. In germline, CDR1 is SGHRS, CDR2 YFSETQ. V dropped 4 bases and J dropped 1 base, with 15 bases sitting between them. The CDR3 covers 15 residues.

The TCR was taken from a woman aged 25 to 45 in good health. Sample: blood. V gene TRBV5-1 combines with J gene TRBJ2-7, with D perhaps TRBD1 (6 bases). The CDR3 DNA sequence: TGCGCCAGCAGCATACGACCGGGACAATCCTACGAGCAGTACTTC. Translation gives CASSIRPGQSYEQYF.